The 17 T cell receptor beta chains below were found in one sample sequenced in a study of shared clonotypes between healthy human individuals. CD45RO-negative cells were positively selected for CCR7, leaving out terminally differentiated effector memory CD45RA+ cells. Libraries were prepared by immunoSEQ multiplex PCR; TCRdb keeps only in-frame clonotypes and omits some of them. This sample carries about 650,000 clones, nearly 97% of them seen once, and the ten largest clones take 0.11%. The sample was naive CD8+ T cells sorted from blood. Every receptor here comes from a woman aged 25 to 39 in good health.

The chain has TRBV23-1 and TRBJ2-6; 9 bases line up with TRBD2. TRBV23-1 is an ORF, with its function uncertain. This CDR3 has 19 residues. After removal of 7 bases from V and 0 bases from J, the junction contained 13 bases not matched to a gene. The CDR3 nucleotides are TGCGCCAGCAACCCCCCGGGTAGCGGGGGCTGCTCTGGGGCCAACGTCCTGACTTTC. This codes for CASNPPGSGGCSGANVLTF.

CDR3 residues: CASNLQGRSQETQYF. The CDR3 coding sequence is TGTGCCAGCAACCTACAGGGACGGTCTCAAGAGACCCAGTACTTC. The chain couples TRBV28 to TRBJ2-5; perhaps TRBD1 as D (6 bases). The germline gives CDR1 MDHEN, CDR2 SYDVKM. The CDR3 extends over 15 amino acids. Between the trimmed V and J ends, which lost 7 bases and 2 bases, there was a span of 17 bases.

The rearrangement joins TRBV5-1 to TRBJ2-7, with 7 nucleotides matching TRBD2. In germline, CDR1 is SGHRS, CDR2 YFSETQ. Trimming removed 1 base from V and 6 bases from J; junction bases left unmatched: 7. The CDR3 covers 14 residues. CDR3 region: CASSLFAGEGEQYF. CDR3 DNA sequence: TGCGCCAGCAGCTTGTTTGCGGGAGAAGGCGAGCAGTACTTC.

V usage is TRBV28 and J usage is TRBJ2-3; 7 bases fit TRBD2. The J segment lost 3 bases and the V segment lost 5 bases, leaving 14 bases of the junction unmatched. Germline CDR1 reads MDHEN; CDR2 reads SYDVKM. The CDR3 covers 17 residues. The CDR3, as DNA: TGTGCCAGCAGTACTATCCGACTAGCCGGGAATACAGATACGCAGTATTTT. Translation gives CASSTIRLAGNTDTQYF. Full variable domain (rest looked up from reference TRBV28 and TRBJ2-3): DVKVTQSSRYLVKRTGEKVFLECVQDMDHENMFWYRQDPGLGLRLIYFSYDVKMKEKGDIPEGYSVSREKKERFSLILESASTNQTSMYLCASSTIRLAGNTDTQYFGPGTRLTVL.

The chain uses TRBV27 and TRBJ2-2; the D is unclear. V dropped 1 base and J dropped 6 bases, with 9 bases sitting between them. This CDR3 has 14 residues. From germline, CDR1 is MNHEY and CDR2 SMNVEV (reference sequence). The CDR3 here is CASSLYKGSGELFF. The CDR3 DNA reads TGTGCCAGCAGTTTATATAAGGGATCCGGGGAGCTGTTTTTT.

The chain links TRBV21-1 to TRBJ2-3. TRBV21-1 is a pseudogene. The CDR3 covers 13 residues. The DNA of the CDR3 is TGTGCCAGCAGCAATTGGGGTGCGGATACGCAGTATTTT. It specifies CASSNWGADTQYF.

About this clone: The same CDR3 also results from other DNA sequences found in this sample. V is TRBV9 and J is TRBJ2-7; D is possibly TRBD1 (6 bases). Trimming stripped 0 bases from V and 6 bases from J, with 10 bases between. This CDR3 is 13 amino acids long. Germline-derived CDR1 and CDR2 are SGDLS and YYNGEE. CDR3 DNA: TGTGCCAGCAGCGTAGGGACAGCGAGCGAGCAGTACTTC. This gives the protein CASSVGTASEQYF.

V gene TRBV11-2 combines with J gene TRBJ2-3; D possibly corresponds to TRBD1 (5 bases). This CDR3 spans 15 amino acids. The germline V gene has CDR1 SGHAT and CDR2 FQNNGV. Trimming took off 8 bases at V and 8 bases at J, with 23 bases between the two ends. The CDR3 DNA reads TGTGCCAGCGCCCCTCTAAGTGGTTCTAGGGGTACGCAGTATTTT. Residues: CASAPLSGSRGTQYF.

The J gene is TRBJ2-5, the V gene TRBV5-1, with D unresolved. The CDR3 consists of 15 residues. Trimming left V 3 bases short and J 1 base short, with 13 bases between. CDR1 is SGHRS and CDR2 is YFSETQ in the germline V gene. The CDR3 protein is CASSWAGGAQETQYF. The CDR3 DNA follows: TGCGCCAGCAGCTGGGCTGGTGGCGCCCAAGAGACCCAGTACTTC.

The gene calls are TRBV28 and TRBJ2-7; D is undetermined. The germline V gene has CDR1 MDHEN and CDR2 SYDVKM. Trimming pared 6 bases from V and 5 bases from J, leaving 17 bases between. The CDR3 length is 14 residues. Written as DNA, the CDR3 is TGTGCCAGCAGCCGACCGGCAGACCGAGACGAGCAGTACTTC. This encodes CASSRPADRDEQYF.

The rearrangement links TRBV27 to TRBJ2-6, with no clear D. Germline loops: CDR1 MNHEY, CDR2 SMNVEV (reference sequence). This CDR3 comprises 15 residues. V gave up 2 bases and J gave up 0 bases, with 5 bases separating them. CDR3 bases: TGTGCCAGCAGTTTAATGGGCTCTGGGGCCAACGTCCTGACTTTC. Its protein product is CASSLMGSGANVLTF.

Written as DNA, the CDR3 is TGTGCCAGCAGCTTTGACACCTCCTACGAGCAGTACTTC. As protein: CASSFDTSYEQYF. This rearrangement joins TRBV5-4 to TRBJ2-7; unclear D gene. The V end lost 2 bases, the J end lost 0 bases, and 6 bases lay between the germline ends. This CDR3 is 13 amino acids long. Looked up from germline, CDR1 is SGHNT and CDR2 is YYREEE (reference sequence).

In this sample, this clone turned up once. This chain connects TRBV28 to TRBJ2-1; D gene unclear. Germline V lookup: CDR1 MDHEN, CDR2 SYDVKM. The CDR3 sequence is 16 residues long. Between the trimmed V and J ends, which lost 3 bases and 3 bases, there was a span of 15 bases. CDR3 loop: CASSFPRQTLYNEQFF. The DNA of the CDR3 is TGTGCCAGCAGTTTCCCCCGGCAAACCCTCTACAATGAGCAGTTCTTC. Full variable domain (remainder filled in from reference TRBV28 and TRBJ2-1): DVKVTQSSRYLVKRTGEKVFLECVQDMDHENMFWYRQDPGLGLRLIYFSYDVKMKEKGDIPEGYSVSREKKERFSLILESASTNQTSMYLCASSFPRQTLYNEQFFGPGTRLTVL.

The rearrangement uses TRBV27 and TRBJ2-7; D possibly corresponds to TRBD1 (6 bases). This CDR3 is 16 amino acids long. Trimming pared 2 bases from V and 0 bases from J, leaving 14 bases between. The germline CDR1 and CDR2 sequences are MNHEY and SMNVEV (reference sequence). DNA of the CDR3: TGTGCCAGCAGTTTAAGTCAGGGGACCAGCTCCTACGAGCAGTACTTC. Its protein is CASSLSQGTSSYEQYF.

The gene calls are TRBV15 and TRBJ2-1, with D unresolved. Trimming pared 3 bases from V and 5 bases from J, leaving 5 bases between. The CDR3 is 12 amino acids. Germline loops: CDR1 LNHNV, CDR2 YYDKDF (reference sequence). The CDR3 DNA is TGTGCCACCAGCAGGATAAACAATGAGCAGTTCTTC. This sequence encodes CATSRINNEQFF.

The J gene is TRBJ2-7, the V gene TRBV28; 7 positions agree with TRBD1. The CDR3 is 17 amino acids. V gave up 5 bases and J gave up 1 base; unmatched junction bases: 14. CDR1 is MDHEN, CDR2 SYDVKM, per germline. Here the CDR3 DNA reads TGTGCCAGCAGTCTTACTACGGGCTGGGACAGATCCTACGAGCAGTACTTC. Amino acid sequence: CASSLTTGWDRSYEQYF.

V is TRBV2 and J is TRBJ2-7, with D possibly being TRBD1 or TRBD2 (6 bases each). The CDR3 consists of 15 residues. The germline gives CDR1 SNHLY, CDR2 FYNNEI. V lost 4 bases, J lost 0 bases, and 13 bases lay in between. The CDR3: CASSGGAGVSYEQYF. For the CDR3, the DNA is TGTGCCAGCAGTGGGGGGGCGGGTGTCTCCTACGAGCAGTACTTC.